This T cell receptor beta chain was retrieved from a study of T-cell memory formation after mild COVID-19. Turning to the study itself: TCR clustering was largely donor specific. Study observations and caveats: Second-wave clones reaching peak frequency on day 37 lacked confirmed SARS-CoV-2 specificity. Day 15 to 85 contracting clones showed balanced CD4/CD8; later expanders leaned CD4+.

TCRdb re-derived calls from the 5' RACE reads in MiXCR, one entry per CDR3 protein. The sample includes 300,000 to 400,000 distinct CDR3 sequences, around 27% of them seen just once. The CDR3 runs to 17 residues. In germline, CDR1 is SGHRS, CDR2 YFSETQ. V dropped 0 bases and J dropped 2; count of bases not matched to a gene: 4. This clonotype has ten or more counts. Antigen specificity is unknown. The V gene is TRBV5-1, the J gene TRBJ2-3; 12 nucleotides agree with TRBD2. The sequence derives from an adult woman who had mild COVID-19 (a few samples of this study predate the infection). Cell type and time point are not known. Specimen: PBMCs or a T cell subset sorted from them (not recorded which). DNA of the CDR3: TGCGCCAGCAGCTTGGCGACTAGCGGGGGAAACACAGATACGCAGTATTTT. This codes for CASSLATSGGNTDTQYF.